These 5 T cell receptor beta chains were all obtained from the same sample, sequenced in a study of T cells in Graves' hyperthyroidism and ophthalmopathy. The investigators amplified TCR beta CDR3 regions from RNA transcripts. HTBI primers were the set used in a first-round RT-PCR of the TCR CDR3. MiXCR, applied by TCRdb to the multiplex PCR reads, yields one record per CDR3 protein. Of almost 600,000 distinct CDR3 sequences in the sample, around 14% are singletons; the top ten hold almost 6%. Sequenced material: blood. The receptors were sampled from a woman under 40 with Graves' hyperthyroidism that later progressed to Graves' ophthalmopathy.

There are a few counts of this clonotype. The chain joins TRBV6-1 to TRBJ1-2, with 10 bases identical to TRBD1. Germline CDR1 and CDR2: MNHNS and SASEGT. Unmatched junction bases numbered 17, after V lost 5 bases and J lost 8 bases. The CDR3 is 17 residues long. In DNA, the CDR3 is TGTGCCAGCAGTTCTGTAACCGTGGGACAGGGGTGGGACGGCTACACCTTC. Encoded protein: CASSSVTVGQGWDGYTF.

The gene calls are TRBV10-3 and TRBJ2-7; the match to TRBD1 covers 7 bases. Looked up from germline, CDR1 is ENHRY and CDR2 is SYGVKD. V was clipped by 0 bases and J by 2 bases; unmatched bases: 16. This CDR3 spans 19 amino acids. The CDR3: CAISESQQPTGLQTYEQYF. The CDR3, as DNA: TGTGCCATCAGTGAGTCCCAACAACCGACAGGGCTCCAAACCTACGAGCAGTACTTC.

This clonotype was counted at least ten times. The V gene is TRBV6-1, the J gene TRBJ2-7, with D possibly being TRBD1 (6 bases). The V end was cut by 3 bases, the J end by 5 bases, with 17 bases between. The CDR3 is 15 amino acids. CDR1 and CDR2 from the germline V gene are MNHNS and SASEGT. The CDR3 here is CASSDPGAIRNEQYF. The CDR3 bases are TGTGCCAGCAGTGACCCAGGGGCTATCCGAAACGAGCAGTACTTC.

The J gene is TRBJ1-1, the V gene TRBV10-3; no clear D gene. The CDR3 has 13 residues. The germline V and J ends were trimmed by 2 bases and 2 bases, with 6 bases remaining between them. The germline gives CDR1 ENHRY, CDR2 SYGVKD. The CDR3 is CAISEGFNTEAFF. DNA for the CDR3: TGTGCCATCAGTGAGGGTTTTAACACTGAAGCTTTCTTT.

This clonotype was seen many times. The V call is TRBV30, the J call TRBJ1-2; 9 nucleotides agree with TRBD1. Germline V lookup: CDR1 GTSNPN, CDR2 SVGIG (reference sequence). The V and J ends lost 2 bases and 6 bases, in that order; junction bases with no gene match: 7. The length of the CDR3 is 14 residues. CDR3 bases: TGTGCCTGGAGTCCCGGGACAGGGAACCATGGCTACACCTTC. The encoded protein is CAWSPGTGNHGYTF.